Each of the 7 T cell receptor beta chains below was sequenced from the same sample in a study of T-cell memory formation after mild COVID-19. MiXCR was run by TCRdb on the 5' RACE reads, yielding one entry per CDR3 protein. The top ten hold around 28% of the sample, which has roughly 140,000 distinct CDR3 sequences, 11% to 15% seen once. The sequenced material came from PBMCs or a T cell subset sorted from them (not recorded which). The receptors were sampled from an adult woman who had mild COVID-19 (a few samples of this study predate the infection). Cell type and time point are not known.

The chain carries TRBV29-1 and TRBJ2-7, with 8 bases aligning to TRBD2. The germline V gene has CDR1 SQVTM and CDR2 ANQGSEA. This CDR3 is 14 amino acids long. J gave up 3 bases and V 2 bases, and 6 bases lay outside the gene matches. The CDR3 is CSVEKLAESYEQYF. The CDR3 DNA is TGCAGCGTTGAAAAACTAGCGGAGAGCTACGAGCAGTACTTC.

V and J are TRBV29-1 and TRBJ2-7; no definite D call. There are 15 residues in the CDR3. Trimming took off 4 bases at V and 1 base at J, with 17 bases between the two ends. Germline lookup yields CDR1 SQVTM and CDR2 ANQGSEA. This CDR3 is CSVGFWVAASYEQYF. For the CDR3, the DNA is TGCAGCGTTGGGTTTTGGGTGGCGGCGTCCTACGAGCAGTACTTC.

V usage is TRBV9 and J usage is TRBJ2-7, with a tentative D call TRBD1 (7 bases). Germline V gene data show CDR1 as SGDLS and CDR2 as YYNGEE. Trimming left V 0 bases short and J 3 bases short, with 13 bases between. The CDR3 runs to 15 residues. CDR3 in amino acids: CASSVGRGRDYEQYF. The DNA for the CDR3 is TGTGCCAGCAGCGTAGGGAGGGGGCGCGACTACGAGCAGTACTTC.

V usage is TRBV12-3 or TRBV12-4 and J usage is TRBJ1-2; unclear D gene. V was cut by 5 bases and J by 2 bases, with 12 bases left in between. The CDR3 is 14 amino acids. The CDR3 DNA follows: TGTGCCAGCAGTATGAACGACGGAAACTATGGCTACACCTTC. Its protein product is CASSMNDGNYGYTF.

A few counts support this clonotype. This chain links TRBV10-3 with TRBJ2-1; D is uncertain. CDR1 is ENHRY and CDR2 is SYGVKD in the germline V gene. The germline V and J ends were trimmed by 8 bases and 0 bases, with 8 bases remaining between them. CDR3 length equals 13 residues. The CDR3 is CAILIDSYNEQFF. For the CDR3, the DNA is TGTGCCATCCTCATAGACTCCTACAATGAGCAGTTCTTC.

The chain recombines TRBV10-3 with TRBJ2-5; possible D gene TRBD2, 6 bases. The CDR3 length is 13 residues. The germline CDR1 and CDR2 sequences are ENHRY and SYGVKD. Deletions cut 11 bases from V and 2 bases from J, with 15 bases between. CDR3 residues: CAAAGQGQETQYF. CDR3 nucleotide sequence: TGTGCCGCAGCGGGCCAGGGTCAAGAGACCCAGTACTTC.

The table lists this clonotype with a few counts. The chain joins TRBV11-2 to TRBJ1-1, with 8 bases lining up with TRBD1. V shed 5 bases, J shed 5 bases, and the junction held 7 bases outside the gene matches. The CDR3 sequence is 14 residues long. Germline assignment: CDR1 SGHAT and CDR2 FQNNGV. CDR3 loop: CASSASGGWTEAFF. The CDR3 DNA follows: TGTGCCAGCAGCGCGTCAGGGGGCTGGACTGAAGCTTTCTTT.